A selection of T cell receptor beta chains follows, all from one sample in a study of cytomegalovirus exposure and HLA in healthy donors. Sequencing used immunoSEQ multiplex PCR; TCRdb keeps in-frame clones, though not all of them. Altogether 130,000 to 150,000 clones are present, just under 85% being singletons, with the ten largest covering about 3.8%. Sequenced input: PBMCs. Every receptor here comes from a man aged 35 to 55 in good health and CMV-seropositive. Each CDR3 is given with its conserved first and last residue. Each record gives: D gene, J gene, V gene, CDR3 length, clone size, CDR3 DNA, CDR3 protein. The D gene is left open where the match is weak. A row's size may be missing; if present it is once, few, many or a size class.

D: -
J: TRBJ2-7
V: TRBV5-1
length: 16
size: -
DNA: TGCGCCAGCAGCTTGGCCTTGACAGGCGTGACCTACGAGCAGTACTTC
CDR3: CASSLALTGVTYEQYF

D: -
J: TRBJ2-1
V: TRBV5-5
length: 10
size: -
DNA: TGTGCCAGCAGCTCGTATGAGCAGTTCTTC
CDR3: CASSSYEQFF

D: TRBD1
J: TRBJ1-2
V: TRBV9
length: 12
size: -
DNA: TGTGCCAGCAGCGGCAGGGGGTATGGCTACACCTTC
CDR3: CASSGRGYGYTF

D: TRBD1
J: TRBJ2-2
V: TRBV25-1
length: 15
size: few
DNA: TGTGCCAGCTCGACAGGGGGGGGTGACACCGGGGAGCTGTTTTTT
CDR3: CASSTGGGDTGELFF

D: TRBD2
J: TRBJ2-1
V: TRBV2
length: 15
size: -
DNA: TGTGCCAGCAGTGAAGCGGCGGGAGTATATTCGTCGCAGTTCTTC
CDR3: CASSEAAGVYSSQFF

D: TRBD2
J: TRBJ2-6
V: TRBV19
length: 17
size: -
DNA: TGTGCCAGTAGTATAATTCTCGCGGGGGACGGGGCCAACGTCCTGACTTTC
CDR3: CASSIILAGDGANVLTF

D: -
J: TRBJ2-2
V: TRBV18
length: 15
size: -
DNA: TGTGCCAGCTCCCCCCCGGACAGGAACACCGGGGAGCTGTTTTTT
CDR3: CASSPPDRNTGELFF

D: -
J: TRBJ1-5
V: TRBV6-5
length: 16
size: -
DNA: TGTGCCAGCAGTTACAGCGGCGTCAACCTGGGTCAGCCCCAGCATTTT
CDR3: CASSYSGVNLGQPQHF

D: TRBD2
J: TRBJ2-3
V: TRBV9
length: 16
size: -
DNA: TGTGCCAGCACCCTTCTTGCGGGGGGATCGCCAGATACGCAGTATTTT
CDR3: CASTLLAGGSPDTQYF

D: TRBD1
J: TRBJ2-7
V: TRBV13
length: 15
size: few
DNA: TGTGCCAGCAGCTTGGGCCAGGGGGCTTTCAACGAGCAGTACTTC
CDR3: CASSLGQGAFNEQYF

D: TRBD1
J: TRBJ2-3
V: TRBV9
length: 16
size: -
DNA: TGTGCCAGCAGCGCCCCGGGACAGGGTCTCACAGATACGCAGTATTTT
CDR3: CASSAPGQGLTDTQYF

D: TRBD1
J: TRBJ2-7
V: TRBV2
length: 15
size: -
DNA: TGTGCCAGCAGTCCGACCAGGACAGGCCTGGACGAGCAGTACTTC
CDR3: CASSPTRTGLDEQYF

D: TRBD1
J: TRBJ2-7
V: TRBV28
length: 13
size: -
DNA: TGTGCCAGCAGACCGGGACAGTCCTACGAGCAGTACTTC
CDR3: CASRPGQSYEQYF

D: -
J: TRBJ2-1
V: TRBV11-3
length: 12
size: -
DNA: TGTGCCAGCAGCTTAGATTCGGGTGAGCAGTTCTTC
CDR3: CASSLDSGEQFF

D: TRBD1
J: TRBJ1-5
V: TRBV27
length: 13
size: -
DNA: TGTGCCAGCAGGACAGGGCCGGATCAGCCCCAGCATTTT
CDR3: CASRTGPDQPQHF

D: -
J: TRBJ1-2
V: TRBV7-3
length: 16
size: -
DNA: TGTGCCAGCAGCTTAACAGGGGGTCCGTCTTACTATGGCTACACCTTC
CDR3: CASSLTGGPSYYGYTF

D: -
J: TRBJ2-7
V: TRBV18
length: 14
size: once
DNA: TGTGCCAGCTCACCGGCGCAACGAGGGGGCGAGCAGTACTTC
CDR3: CASSPAQRGGEQYF

D: -
J: TRBJ1-1
V: TRBV15
length: 15
size: -
DNA: TGTGCCACCAGCAGAGCTGGGAGCATGAACACTGAAGCTTTCTTT
CDR3: CATSRAGSMNTEAFF

D: -
J: TRBJ1-1
V: TRBV20-1
length: 11
size: -
DNA: TGCAGTGCTAGTAGTGCCACTGAAGCTTTCTTT
CDR3: CSASSATEAFF

D: -
J: TRBJ2-7
V: TRBV19
length: 16
size: -
DNA: TGTGCCAGTAGTATAGGGCTAGGGGGTGAGACCTACGAGCAGTACTTC
CDR3: CASSIGLGGETYEQYF

D: -
J: TRBJ2-2
V: TRBV7-6
length: 17
size: -
DNA: TGTGCCAGCTCCCCCCCGATGAGACGGAGAAACACCGGGGAGCTGTTTTTT
CDR3: CASSPPMRRRNTGELFF

D: -
J: TRBJ2-1
V: TRBV5-4
length: 12
size: -
DNA: TGTGCCAGCAGCTTAGGGAGAAATGAGCAGTTCTTC
CDR3: CASSLGRNEQFF

D: TRBD1
J: TRBJ1-5
V: TRBV18
length: 16
size: -
DNA: TGTGCCAGCTCACCGACAGGGGCCTTTAGCAATCAGCCCCAGCATTTT
CDR3: CASSPTGAFSNQPQHF

D: TRBD2
J: TRBJ2-7
V: TRBV5-4
length: 13
size: -
DNA: TGTGCCAGCAGCCCTGGGGGGGGATACGAGCAGTACTTC
CDR3: CASSPGGGYEQYF

D: -
J: TRBJ1-2
V: TRBV5-4
length: 15
size: -
DNA: TGTGCCAGCAGCTTGTTCAATCCATTCAACTATGGCTACACCTTC
CDR3: CASSLFNPFNYGYTF

D: TRBD1
J: TRBJ2-3
V: TRBV7-2
length: 15
size: -
DNA: TGTGCCAGCAGCCCATGGGGACAGGGGCGATGGGCGCAGTATTTT
CDR3: CASSPWGQGRWAQYF

D: -
J: TRBJ1-5
V: TRBV4-1
length: 13
size: -
DNA: TGCGCCAGCAGCCAAGGCAGGGGCGGGTCCCAGCATTTT
CDR3: CASSQGRGGSQHF

D: -
J: TRBJ1-3
V: TRBV7-9
length: 15
size: once
DNA: TGTGCCAGCAGCCAGGGACAACTCTCTGGAAACACCATATATTTT
CDR3: CASSQGQLSGNTIYF

D: TRBD2
J: TRBJ2-7
V: TRBV14
length: 15
size: once
DNA: TGTGCCAGCAGCGGACTAGCGGGGAACTCCTACGAGCAGTACTTC
CDR3: CASSGLAGNSYEQYF

D: TRBD2
J: TRBJ2-1
V: TRBV28
length: 12
size: -
DNA: TGTGCCAGCAGTTTGACCCAGCGGGAGAAGTTCTTC
CDR3: CASSLTQREKFF

D: -
J: TRBJ2-1
V: TRBV4-3
length: 17
size: -
DNA: TGCGCCAGCAGCCCCGGTACAGGAGCTCGGGGGTACAATGAGCAGTTCTTC
CDR3: CASSPGTGARGYNEQFF

D: -
J: TRBJ2-7
V: TRBV7-9
length: 13
size: -
DNA: TGTGCCAGCAGCTCGCGACAGTCCTACGAGCAGTACTTC
CDR3: CASSSRQSYEQYF

D: TRBD1
J: TRBJ1-5
V: TRBV4-3
length: 15
size: -
DNA: TGCGCCAGCAGCGGTGGGACAGGGGCAAATCAGCCCCAGCATTTT
CDR3: CASSGGTGANQPQHF

D: TRBD1
J: TRBJ1-3
V: TRBV7-2
length: 15
size: -
DNA: TGTGCCAGCAGCTTAAGACAGGGCGCTGGAAACACCATATATTTT
CDR3: CASSLRQGAGNTIYF

D: -
J: TRBJ1-2
V: TRBV7-9
length: 14
size: -
DNA: TGTTCCAGCACCCGGGGAGGGGGTAACTATGGCTACACCTTC
CDR3: CSSTRGGGNYGYTF

D: TRBD1
J: TRBJ2-2
V: TRBV2
length: 16
size: -
DNA: TGTGCCAGCAGGGATGAGGACAGGGGTTACACCGGGGAGCTGTTTTTT
CDR3: CASRDEDRGYTGELFF

D: -
J: TRBJ2-1
V: TRBV19
length: 17
size: -
DNA: TGTGCCAGTAGTATCAGAAGTCCTAGCCTAGGCTACAATGAGCAGTTCTTC
CDR3: CASSIRSPSLGYNEQFF

D: TRBD1
J: TRBJ2-7
V: TRBV5-5
length: 15
size: -
DNA: TGTGCCAGCAGCGGGCGGGACAGGGGTGCCTACGAGCAGTACTTC
CDR3: CASSGRDRGAYEQYF

D: TRBD2
J: TRBJ2-1
V: TRBV29-1
length: 12
size: -
DNA: TGCAGCGTTGCGCGGGGGTACAATGAGCAGTTCTTC
CDR3: CSVARGYNEQFF

D: -
J: TRBJ2-5
V: TRBV4-3
length: 15
size: -
DNA: TGCGCCAGCAGCCAAGATAGCAGGGGTGTCGGGGAGCAGTACTTC
CDR3: CASSQDSRGVGEQYF

D: -
J: TRBJ1-1
V: TRBV30
length: 13
size: -
DNA: TGTGCCTGGAGTGTAGACTGGAACACTGAAGCTTTCTTT
CDR3: CAWSVDWNTEAFF

D: -
J: TRBJ1-5
V: TRBV19
length: 16
size: -
DNA: TGTGCCAGTAGTATAGATTCCGGGATACCTAATCAGCCCCAGCATTTT
CDR3: CASSIDSGIPNQPQHF

D: -
J: TRBJ2-1
V: TRBV29-1
length: 18
size: few
DNA: TGCAGCGTTGAAGATTTTGAGGGGGGGACCTCCTCCTACAATGAGCAGTTCTTC
CDR3: CSVEDFEGGTSSYNEQFF

D: -
J: TRBJ1-1
V: TRBV7-8
length: 13
size: -
DNA: TGTGCCAGCAGCTTACAGGGGAACACTGAAGCTTTCTTT
CDR3: CASSLQGNTEAFF

D: -
J: TRBJ1-1
V: TRBV4-3
length: 13
size: -
DNA: TGCGCCAGCAGCCCCCTGGGGCGCACTGAAGCTTTCTTT
CDR3: CASSPLGRTEAFF

D: -
J: TRBJ1-1
V: TRBV7-3
length: 13
size: -
DNA: TGTGCCAGCAGCTTAGGTTCGGACACTGAAGCTTTCTTT
CDR3: CASSLGSDTEAFF

D: -
J: TRBJ2-7
V: TRBV4-1
length: 15
size: -
DNA: TGCGCCAGCAGCCAGGTCGGTGGGGCCGGGGGAGAGCAGTACTTC
CDR3: CASSQVGGAGGEQYF

D: -
J: TRBJ2-7
V: TRBV5-4
length: 13
size: -
DNA: TGTGCCAGCAGCTTAACAGGGCTTGACGAGCAGTACTTC
CDR3: CASSLTGLDEQYF

D: -
J: TRBJ2-7
V: TRBV18
length: 13
size: -
DNA: TGTGCCAGCTCACTGTCCAGTCCCTACGAGCAGTACTTC
CDR3: CASSLSSPYEQYF

D: TRBD2
J: TRBJ2-3
V: TRBV9
length: 16
size: -
DNA: TGTGCCAGCAGCGTAGGACTAGCCTTTAGCACAGATACGCAGTATTTT
CDR3: CASSVGLAFSTDTQYF

D: -
J: TRBJ1-1
V: TRBV10-3
length: 13
size: -
DNA: TGTGCCATCAGAAAAACAGGTGACACTGAAGCTTTCTTT
CDR3: CAIRKTGDTEAFF

D: -
J: TRBJ2-1
V: TRBV6-6
length: 15
size: -
DNA: TGTGCCAGCAGTTACTTCGCTAGCGCGGCGGATGAGCAGTTCTTC
CDR3: CASSYFASAADEQFF

D: TRBD1
J: TRBJ2-7
V: TRBV30
length: 14
size: -
DNA: TGTGCCTGGCGAGCCCAGGGGGCGGTTTACGAGCAGTACTTC
CDR3: CAWRAQGAVYEQYF

D: -
J: TRBJ1-5
V: TRBV6-5
length: 15
size: -
DNA: TGTGCCAGCAGTTGGGCAGGGGACAGCAATCAGCCCCAGCATTTT
CDR3: CASSWAGDSNQPQHF

D: -
J: TRBJ1-2
V: TRBV6-1
length: 14
size: -
DNA: TGTGCCAGCAGTCCTGGCCCCCGGGACTATGGCTACACCTTC
CDR3: CASSPGPRDYGYTF

D: -
J: TRBJ1-1
V: TRBV10-1
length: 13
size: -
DNA: TGCGCCAGCAGACAGGGACACGACACTGAAGCTTTCTTT
CDR3: CASRQGHDTEAFF

D: -
J: TRBJ1-2
V: TRBV6-1
length: 17
size: once
DNA: TGTGCCAGCAGTGAATGGGCAGGGTTTGAAGCAAACTATGGCTACACCTTC
CDR3: CASSEWAGFEANYGYTF

D: -
J: TRBJ1-2
V: TRBV9
length: 12
size: -
DNA: TGTGCCAGCAGCGTAGTCGGCTATGGCTACACCTTC
CDR3: CASSVVGYGYTF

D: -
J: TRBJ1-2
V: TRBV7-9
length: 14
size: -
DNA: TGTGCCAGCAGCTTAGAAACAGGGTTTGATGGCTACACCTTC
CDR3: CASSLETGFDGYTF

D: -
J: TRBJ1-2
V: TRBV7-9
length: 16
size: -
DNA: TGTGCCAGCAGCTTAGGTGGACATCGATCAGACTATGGCTACACCTTC
CDR3: CASSLGGHRSDYGYTF